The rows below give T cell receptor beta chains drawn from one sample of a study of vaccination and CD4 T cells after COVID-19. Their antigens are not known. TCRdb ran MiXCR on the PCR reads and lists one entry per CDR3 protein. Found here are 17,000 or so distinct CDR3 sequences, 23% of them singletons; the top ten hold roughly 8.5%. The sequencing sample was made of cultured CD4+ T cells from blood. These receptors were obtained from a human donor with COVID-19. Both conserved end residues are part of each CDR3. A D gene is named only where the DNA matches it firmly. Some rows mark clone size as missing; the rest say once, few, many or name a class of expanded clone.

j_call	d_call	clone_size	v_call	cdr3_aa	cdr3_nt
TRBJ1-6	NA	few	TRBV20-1	CSAKAGVSSPLHF	TGCAGTGCTAAAGCCGGGGTCAGTTCACCCCTCCACTTT
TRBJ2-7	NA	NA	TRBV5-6	CASTGTGSYEQYF	TGTGCCAGCACCGGGACTGGATCCTACGAGCAGTACTTC
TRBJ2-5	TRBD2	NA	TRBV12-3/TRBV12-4	CASTTSGGARETQYF	TGTGCCAGCACCACTAGCGGGGGGGCCCGAGAGACCCAGTACTTC
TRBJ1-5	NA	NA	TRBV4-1	CASSLHLQDQPQHF	TGCGCCAGCAGCCTACACCTACAGGATCAGCCCCAGCATTTT
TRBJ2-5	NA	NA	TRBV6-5	CASSSPRGAQETQYF	TGTGCCAGCAGTTCCCCCCGAGGAGCACAAGAGACCCAGTACTTC
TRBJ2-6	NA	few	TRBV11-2	CASSSVTGANVLTF	TGTGCCAGCAGCTCCGTAACTGGGGCCAACGTCCTGACTTTC
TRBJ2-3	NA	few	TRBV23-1	CASRGVRGPSPRDTQYF	TGCGCCAGCAGGGGGGTCAGGGGACCATCCCCCCGCGATACGCAGTATTTT
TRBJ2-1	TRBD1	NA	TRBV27	CASSSGQIYNEQFF	TGTGCCAGCAGTTCGGGACAGATCTACAATGAGCAGTTCTTC
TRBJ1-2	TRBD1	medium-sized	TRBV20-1	CSANPSTGGHGYTF	TGCAGTGCTAACCCCTCGACAGGGGGGCATGGCTACACCTTC
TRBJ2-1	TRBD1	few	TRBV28	CASSTTGGLYNEQFF	TGTGCCAGCAGTACCACAGGGGGCCTCTACAATGAGCAGTTCTTC
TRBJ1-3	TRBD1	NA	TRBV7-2	CASTGLGQGAGNTIYF	TGTGCCAGCACCGGATTGGGACAGGGGGCTGGAAACACCATATATTTT
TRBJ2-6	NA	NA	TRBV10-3	CASRPQAGANVLTF	TGTGCCAGCCGCCCCCAGGCTGGGGCCAACGTCCTGACTTTC
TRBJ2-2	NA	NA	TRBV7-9	CASSLFSNTGELFF	TGTGCCAGCAGCTTATTTTCGAACACCGGGGAGCTGTTTTTT
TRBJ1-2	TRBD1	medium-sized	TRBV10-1	CASTQLTGENYGYTF	TGCGCCAGCACCCAGCTGACAGGGGAAAACTATGGCTACACCTTC
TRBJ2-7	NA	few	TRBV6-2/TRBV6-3	CASSYRPPLSYEQYF	TGTGCCAGCAGTTACCGGCCCCCACTCTCCTACGAGCAGTACTTC
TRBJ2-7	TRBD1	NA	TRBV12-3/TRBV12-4	CASSLRTGGAPSYEQYF	TGTGCCAGCAGCCTAAGGACAGGGGGCGCCCCCTCCTACGAGCAGTACTTC
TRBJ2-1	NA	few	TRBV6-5	CASSSVWRDYNEQFF	TGTGCCAGCAGTTCAGTATGGCGGGACTACAATGAGCAGTTCTTC
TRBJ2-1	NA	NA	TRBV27	CASRYRVDLSNEQFF	TGTGCCAGCAGGTACAGGGTAGACCTCTCCAATGAGCAGTTCTTC
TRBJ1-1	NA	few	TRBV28	CASSLFAGTPPLNTEAFF	TGTGCCAGCAGTTTATTCGCCGGGACCCCACCTCTGAACACTGAAGCTTTCTTT
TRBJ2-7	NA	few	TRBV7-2	CASSLTGGYEQYF	TGTGCCAGCAGCTTAACCGGGGGCTACGAGCAGTACTTC
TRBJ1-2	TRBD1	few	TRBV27	CASSLERSGGHYGYTF	TGTGCCAGCAGTTTAGAGAGGTCAGGGGGTCACTATGGCTACACCTTC
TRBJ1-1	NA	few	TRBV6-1	CASSNGRNTEAFF	TGTGCCAGCAGTAATGGACGGAACACTGAAGCTTTCTTT
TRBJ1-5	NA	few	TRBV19	CASTATGGGPQHF	TGTGCCAGTACCGCCACCGGGGGGGGGCCCCAGCATTTT
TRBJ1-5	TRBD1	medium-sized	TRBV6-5	CASSYTTGRNQPQHF	TGTGCCAGCAGTTACACGACAGGGCGCAATCAGCCCCAGCATTTT
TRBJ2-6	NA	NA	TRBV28	CASSPPGAGANVLTF	TGTGCCAGCAGTCCCCCCGGGGCTGGGGCCAACGTCCTGACTTTC
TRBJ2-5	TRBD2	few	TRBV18	CASSPSGGEETQYF	TGTGCCAGCTCACCAAGCGGGGGGGAAGAGACCCAGTACTTC
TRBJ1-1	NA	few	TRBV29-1	CSVDSSMNTEAFF	TGCAGCGTAGACAGCTCCATGAACACTGAAGCTTTCTTT
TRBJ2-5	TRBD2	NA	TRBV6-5	CASSFPTSEGVLTQYF	TGTGCCAGCAGTTTTCCGACTAGCGAGGGTGTTTTGACCCAGTACTTC
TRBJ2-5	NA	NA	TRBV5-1	CASSLSGLMETQYF	TGCGCCAGCAGCCTCTCAGGGTTAATGGAGACCCAGTACTTC
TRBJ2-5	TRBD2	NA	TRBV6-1	CASSEEKLAGGLETQYF	TGTGCCAGCAGTGAAGAAAAACTAGCGGGGGGGTTAGAGACCCAGTACTTC
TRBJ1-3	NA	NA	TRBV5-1	CASSAGQPGNTIYF	TGCGCCAGCAGCGCCGGACAGCCCGGAAACACCATATATTTT
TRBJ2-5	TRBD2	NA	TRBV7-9	CASSFRDYQQETQYF	TGTGCCAGCAGCTTCCGGGACTATCAGCAAGAGACCCAGTACTTC
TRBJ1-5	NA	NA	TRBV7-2	CASSLAVGRDQPQHF	TGTGCCAGCAGCTTAGCGGTAGGGCGGGATCAGCCCCAGCATTTT
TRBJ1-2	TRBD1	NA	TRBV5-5	CASSRDREYGYTF	TGCGCCAGCAGCCGGGACAGGGAGTATGGCTACACCTTC
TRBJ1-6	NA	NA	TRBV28	CASWSNTYNSPLHF	TGTGCCAGCTGGTCGAACACCTATAATTCACCCCTCCACTTT
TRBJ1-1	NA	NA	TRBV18	CASSPSRAVNTEAFF	TGTGCCAGCTCACCATCCAGGGCCGTGAACACTGAAGCTTTCTTT
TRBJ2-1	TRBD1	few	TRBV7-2	CASSLGTGPYNEQFF	TGTGCCAGCAGCTTAGGGACAGGGCCCTACAATGAGCAGTTCTTC
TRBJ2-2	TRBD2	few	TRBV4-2	CASNKRGGRDTGELFF	TGTGCCAGCAATAAGCGGGGGGGCCGGGACACCGGGGAGCTGTTTTTT
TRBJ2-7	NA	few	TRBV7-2	CASSLRGIPSYEQYF	TGTGCCAGCAGCTTACGGGGTATTCCGTCCTACGAGCAGTACTTC
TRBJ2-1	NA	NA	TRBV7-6	CATRDGYNEQFF	TGTGCCACCAGGGACGGATACAATGAGCAGTTCTTC
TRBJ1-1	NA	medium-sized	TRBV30	CAWSGETEAFF	TGTGCCTGGAGTGGGGAAACTGAAGCTTTCTTT
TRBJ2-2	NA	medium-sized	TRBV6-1	CASSEALWAGELFF	TGTGCCAGCAGTGAAGCGCTTTGGGCCGGGGAGCTGTTTTTT